One sample yielded the 4 T cell receptor beta chains listed below, sequenced in a study of control samples from healthy donors and cancer patients. TCRdb's copy holds only in-frame clones and misses some; the assay was immunoSEQ multiplex PCR. Of roughly 120,000 clones in the sample, around nine tenths were seen once. Sample: blood. These receptors were taken from a man aged 25 to 40 in good health.

This clone was detected only a few times. V usage is TRBV5-4 and J usage is TRBJ1-2; 8 bases align to TRBD1. This CDR3 comprises 13 residues. The junction had 2 bases not matched to a gene; V was cut back by 3 bases and J by 4 bases. Germline CDR1 SGHNT, CDR2 YYREEE (reference sequence). The DNA for the CDR3 is TGTGCCAGCAGCTCGACAGGGGCCTATGGCTACACCTTC. This encodes CASSSTGAYGYTF.

The rearrangement joins TRBV5-1 to TRBJ2-6; D not certain. The CDR3 is made up of 15 amino acids. Trimming shortened V by 4 bases and J by 0 bases, and 8 bases separated the two germline ends. Germline V gene sequence: CDR1 SGHRS, CDR2 YFSETQ. The CDR3, as DNA: TGCGCCAGCAGCGACGAGTTCTCTGGGGCCAACGTCCTGACTTTC. This gives the protein CASSDEFSGANVLTF.

The V call is TRBV7-2, the J call TRBJ2-5; tentatively, D is TRBD1 (6 bases). CDR3 size: 14 residues. Trimming took off 5 bases at V and 1 base at J, with 11 bases between the two ends. Looked up from germline, CDR1 is SGHTA and CDR2 is FQGNSA. The CDR3 sequence is CASSQGGTQETQYF. In DNA, the CDR3 is TGTGCCAGCAGCCAAGGGGGTACCCAAGAGACCCAGTACTTC.

The CDR3 region has the DNA TGTGCCAGCAGTCAGGACACCTATCAGCCCCAGCATTTT. This sequence encodes CASSQDTYQPQHF. J is TRBJ1-5 and V is TRBV6-6; a weak D match, TRBD1 (5 bases). The CDR3 spans 13 residues. Germline lookup yields CDR1 MNHNY and CDR2 SVGAGI (reference sequence). V shed 5 bases and J shed 5 bases, with 10 bases lying between them.